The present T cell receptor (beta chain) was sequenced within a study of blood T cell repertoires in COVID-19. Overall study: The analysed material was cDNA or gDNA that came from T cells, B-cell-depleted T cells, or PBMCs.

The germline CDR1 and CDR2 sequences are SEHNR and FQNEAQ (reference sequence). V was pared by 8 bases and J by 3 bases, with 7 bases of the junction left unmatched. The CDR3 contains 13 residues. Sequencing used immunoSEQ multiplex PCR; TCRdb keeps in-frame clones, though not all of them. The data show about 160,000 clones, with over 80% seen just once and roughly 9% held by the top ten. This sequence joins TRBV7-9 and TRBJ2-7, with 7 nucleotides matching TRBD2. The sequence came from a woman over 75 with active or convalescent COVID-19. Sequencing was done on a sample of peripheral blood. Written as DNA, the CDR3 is TGTGCCAGCCGATTAAGGGAGGGCTACGAGCAGTACTTC. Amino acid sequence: CASRLREGYEQYF.